This TCR beta chain derives from a study of blood T cells in healthy people across ages. Findings and caveats of the study: TCR beta diversity tracked closely with naive T cell percentage.

Remarks on this clonotype: Its antigen is not known.

The second PCR ran about 6 to 12 cycles with a sample-barcoded 5' primer and J-beta primers. The template-switch adaptor was a 5' adaptor with 12 random nucleotides. It tagged each cDNA molecule. No fewer than 3 million CDR3-containing paired-end reads came from each sample. One entry per CDR3 protein results from TCRdb running MiXCR on the 5' RACE reads. In the table there are about 830,000 distinct CDR3 sequences, around 68% of which are singletons. The CDR3 has 12 residues. CDR1 is MNHEY, CDR2 SVGAGI, per germline. The V end was cut by 5 bases, the J end by 6 bases, with 10 bases between. Each donor gave approximately 9.7 milliliters of peripheral blood.

This sequence originates from a man younger than 40 in good health. This sequence joins TRBV6-5 and TRBJ1-2, with D maybe TRBD1 (5 bases). Sequencing was performed on blood. CDR3 sequence (DNA): TGTGCCAGCAGTCCCGACAGCGATGGCTACACCTTC. Translating it yields CASSPDSDGYTF.